This T cell receptor beta chain was profiled in a study of blood T cells in healthy people across ages. Study outcomes and limitations: Age brought a roughly linear fall in TCR beta diversity measured per million T cells.

Together with a sample-barcoded 5' primer, a J-beta primer mix was included in a second PCR lasting 7 to 11 cycles. All cDNA molecules were each tagged by a template-switch adaptor with 12 random nucleotides. In TCRdb, the 5' RACE reads were re-called with MiXCR into one record per CDR3 protein. There are some 1,800,000 distinct CDR3 sequences in the sample; about 39% occur only once, and roughly 23% lies in the top ten. Every sample had a minimum of 6.5 million PBMCs isolated. Of note for this clonotype: Its antigen is as yet unknown.

Sequenced input: blood. The sequence was collected from a human donor in good health.

The CDR3, as DNA: TGTGCCAGCGAGGACAGATCCTACGAGCAGTACTTC. Amino acid sequence: CASEDRSYEQYF. The chain joins TRBV7-9 to TRBJ2-7; D might be TRBD1 (6 bases). Trimming stripped 8 bases from V and 1 base from J, with 9 bases between. The CDR3 is made up of 12 amino acids. The germline CDR1 and CDR2 sequences are SEHNR and FQNEAQ (reference sequence).